This record covers a single TCR beta chain. V dropped 7 bases and J dropped 7 bases, with 7 bases sitting between them. The CDR3 totals 10 residues. Looked up from germline, CDR1 is MNHEY and CDR2 is SVGAGI. Here immunoSEQ multiplex PCR was the method, and the copy in TCRdb shows in-frame clones only, minus some. The repertoire holds 200,000 or so clones, with roughly 88% as singletons. The data originate from a study of T cell responses to AZD1222 COVID-19 vaccine. The genes are TRBV6-5 and TRBJ1-2; D is unclear. This specimen consisted of peripheral blood, obtained on day 0 of AZD1222 vaccination. The TCR sequence derives from an adult in good health. CDR3 amino acids: CASIGVGYTF. The CDR3 DNA reads TGTGCCAGCATTGGGGTTGGCTACACCTTC.